This TCR beta chain originates from a study of blood T cell repertoires in COVID-19. Study-wide context: Some COVID-19 samples were acute and others convalescent; all came from the United States, Italy and Spain.

CDR1 and CDR2 from the germline V gene are LNHDA and SQIVND (reference sequence). Trimming took off 1 base at V and 6 bases at J, with 4 bases between the two ends. CDR3 size: 12 residues. Per the authors' pipeline: Nucleated cell number was recorded as an estimate derived from reference gene primer amplification. Here immunoSEQ multiplex PCR was the method, and the copy in TCRdb shows in-frame clones only, minus some. V, J and clone size derive from that table, while D and trimming were established from the DNA sequence. The sample contains 150,000 to 190,000 clones, roughly 81% of which appear only once.

The sample consisted of peripheral blood. This rearrangement joins TRBV19 to TRBJ1-5; D call uncertain. The receptor was isolated from a woman aged 60-70 years with COVID-19, enrolled during active disease. The CDR3 DNA follows: TGTGCCAGTAGTATAGCAGGTCAGCCCCAGCATTTT. Encoded protein: CASSIAGQPQHF.